A single sample is the source of the 30 T cell receptor beta chains below, sequenced in a study of regulatory T cells in long-lasting Graves disease. Sequencing libraries for TCR beta were prepared with iRepertoire HTBI primers and Arm-PCR of CDR3 regions. TCRdb fed the multiplex PCR reads into MiXCR, producing one record per CDR3 protein. The sample has 500,000 to 800,000 distinct CDR3 sequences, about 30% seen once; the top ten hold roughly 40%. This sample's time point: persistent/refractory GD, antithyroid drugs over 5 years with positive TRAb. Preparation of the TCR library used RNA extracted from PBMCs. This specimen was peripheral blood mononuclear cells (PBMCs), taken when the disease was refractory, from a patient treated with antithyroid drugs. Receptors were obtained from a female donor with Graves disease.

This clonotype was seen repeatedly, ten times or more. The chain employs TRBV28 and TRBJ1-2, with 9 bases lining up with TRBD1. This CDR3 spans 14 amino acids. Germline CDR1 is MDHEN and CDR2 is SYDVKM. The V segment lost 5 bases and the J segment 5 bases; nucleotides outside the gene matches: 6. CDR3 coding DNA: TGTGCCAGCAGTATTACAGGGGGCGCTTATGGCTACACCTTC. Translation gives CASSITGGAYGYTF.

The CDR3 DNA reads as TGTGCCAGCAGAGTCGGGACAGACAATCAGCCCCAGCATTTT. It yields the protein CASRVGTDNQPQHF. The rearrangement uses TRBV2 and TRBJ1-5, with TRBD1 identical over 7 bases. Germline lookup yields CDR1 SNHLY and CDR2 FYNNEI. V was clipped by 6 bases and J by 3 bases; unmatched bases: 5. CDR3 size: 14 residues.

This clonotype was observed a few times. The chain employs TRBV30 and TRBJ1-2, with 10 bases identical to TRBD1. Germline V gene sequence: CDR1 GTSNPN, CDR2 SVGIG (reference sequence). The CDR3 is made up of 12 amino acids. Trimming cost V 4 bases and J 6 bases; bases outside gene matches: 2. CDR3 nucleotide sequence: TGTGCCTGGATCGGACAGGGGGATGGCTACACCTTC. Translation: CAWIGQGDGYTF.

The CDR3 region is CASSGEGTVSSPLHF. The CDR3 region has the DNA TGTGCCAGCAGCGGGGAGGGGACAGTTTCTTCGCCCCTCCACTTT. This chain uses TRBV5-4 with TRBJ1-6; 7 bases line up with TRBD1. J lost 13 bases, V lost 4 bases, and 14 bases had no gene match. In germline, CDR1 is SGHNT, CDR2 YYREEE (reference sequence). This CDR3 has 15 residues.

This clonotype was observed a handful of times. The genes are TRBV10-2 and TRBJ2-7, with D tentatively TRBD2 (6 bases). The germline V gene encodes CDR1 WSHSY and CDR2 SAAADI. V was trimmed by 0 bases and J by 3 bases, leaving 12 bases between them. The CDR3 length is 15 residues. The CDR3 region is CASSESEEEGYEQYF. CDR3 nucleotides: TGCGCCAGCAGTGAGTCAGAGGAGGAGGGCTACGAGCAGTACTTC.

The chain has TRBV6-1 and TRBJ1-3, with unresolved D. The V gene lost 6 bases and the J gene lost 1 base, with 10 bases spanning the gap. The CDR3 runs to 14 residues. Germline assignment: CDR1 MNHNS and CDR2 SASEGT. CDR3 region: CASRVAGSGNTIYF. The CDR3 DNA sequence: TGTGCCAGCAGGGTCGCTGGGTCTGGAAACACCATATATTTT.

This clonotype has only a few counts. The gene calls are TRBV29-1 and TRBJ2-7, with a tentative D call TRBD1 (6 bases). Trimming removed 4 bases from V and 6 bases from J, with 16 bases in between. The V gene's germline CDR1 is SQVTM and CDR2 ANQGSEA. The CDR3 consists of 13 residues. The CDR3 spells CSVADRSTLEQYF. CDR3 sequence (DNA): TGCAGCGTTGCTGACAGGTCCACTCTCGAGCAGTACTTC.

The chain links TRBV6-1 to TRBJ1-6; no clear D. This CDR3 has 13 amino acids. V lost 4 bases to trimming and J lost 11 bases, with 12 bases between them. CDR1 and CDR2 (germline): MNHNS, SASEGT. The CDR3 DNA reads as TGTGCCAGCAGTGGGGCCCGGAGGACACCCCTCCACTTT. It specifies CASSGARRTPLHF.

The rearrangement joins TRBV6-1 to TRBJ1-1; the D gene is possibly TRBD1 (5 bases). The V gene lost 9 bases and the J gene lost 1 base, with 12 bases spanning the gap. There are 13 residues in the CDR3. Germline V gene sequence: CDR1 MNHNS, CDR2 SASEGT. CDR3 amino acids: CARPGRANTEAFF. The CDR3 DNA reads as TGTGCCAGGCCGGGACGGGCGAACACTGAAGCTTTCTTT.

Ten or more counts support this clonotype. This chain joins TRBV20-1 and TRBJ2-5; D is unresolved. Germline CDR1 reads DFQATT; CDR2 reads SNEGSKA (reference sequence). Trimming took 0 bases from V and 5 from J, leaving 13 bases between them. This CDR3 is 14 amino acids long. CDR3 coding DNA: TGCAGTGCTAGAGACTCCCCTAGGTTGGAGACCCAGTACTTC. Encoded protein: CSARDSPRLETQYF.

This clonotype was detected only a few times. The V and J genes are TRBV20-1 and TRBJ2-7; the match to TRBD2 covers 8 bases. Unmatched junction bases numbered 6, after V lost 0 bases and J lost 2 bases. Germline lookup yields CDR1 DFQATT and CDR2 SNEGSKA (reference sequence). The CDR3 runs 15 residues. The CDR3 reads CSARDVKRGTYEQYF. The CDR3 nucleotides are TGCAGTGCTAGAGATGTAAAGCGGGGGACCTACGAGCAGTACTTC.

This clonotype has more than one count but fewer than ten. This rearrangement joins TRBV7-6 to TRBJ1-4; unclear D gene. The V end lost 5 bases, the J end lost 7 bases, and 11 bases lay between the germline ends. The CDR3 covers 13 residues. Germline assignment: CDR1 SGHVS and CDR2 FNYEAQ. CDR3 sequence (DNA): TGTGCCAGCAGCCGCCGGACGGCTGAAAAACTGTTTTTT. Its translation: CASSRRTAEKLFF.

Turning to this clonotype: This may arise from a read error, as a much more abundant clone is one base away. The genes are TRBV7-9 and TRBJ1-6; TRBD1 might be the D (5 bases). The CDR3 is made up of 15 amino acids. CDR1 is SEHNR and CDR2 is FQNEAQ in the germline V gene (reference sequence). The V end was cut by 8 bases, the J end by 8 bases, with 19 bases between. CDR3 DNA sequence: TGTGCCAGCCGAGCACCGACAGAGGGCTATTCACCCCTCCACTTT. Translated, it gives CASRAPTEGYSPLHF.

The chain carries TRBV14 and TRBJ1-1; TRBD1 agrees at 7 bases. CDR1 is SGHDN and CDR2 is FVKESK in the germline V gene. V shed 3 bases, J shed 0 bases, and the junction held 4 bases outside the gene matches. The CDR3 runs 15 residues. DNA of the CDR3: TGTGCCAGCAGCCAGGTGACAGGGATGAACACTGAAGCTTTCTTT. It codes for CASSQVTGMNTEAFF.

The table lists this clonotype with a few counts. V is TRBV7-2 and J is TRBJ1-1; D not resolved. This CDR3 has 16 amino acids. Per the germline V gene, CDR1 is SGHTA and CDR2 is FQGNSA. Trimming took 1 base from V and 4 from J, leaving 16 bases between them. CDR3 in amino acids: CASSLDTRLTGTEAFF. The CDR3 DNA is TGTGCCAGCAGCTTAGATACTCGGCTTACGGGCACTGAAGCTTTCTTT.

This chain connects TRBV5-1 to TRBJ1-1, with D possibly matching TRBD1 (5 bases). This CDR3 contains 14 residues. Germline lookup yields CDR1 SGHRS and CDR2 YFSETQ. V shed 0 bases and J shed 8 bases, with 14 bases lying between them. CDR3 residues: CASSLGWGIGEAFF. In DNA form, the CDR3 reads TGCGCCAGCAGCTTGGGATGGGGGATCGGGGAAGCTTTCTTT.

The table lists this clonotype with many counts. J is TRBJ2-1 and V is TRBV2, with 7 positions matching TRBD2. V trimming: 8 bases; J trimming: 5 bases; junction bases outside the gene matches: 9. The CDR3 is made up of 14 amino acids. Germline V gene lookup returns CDR1 SNHLY and CDR2 FYNNEI. The CDR3, as DNA: TGTGCCAGCGGGGCCAGCGGGATCCACAATGAGCAGTTCTTC. This encodes CASGASGIHNEQFF.

This clonotype was seen repeatedly, ten times or more. The chain is built from TRBV6-1 and TRBJ1-1; the match to TRBD1 covers 8 bases. Losses at the gene ends were 1 base for V and 5 bases for J; bases not matched to a gene: 3. Germline-derived CDR1 and CDR2 are MNHNS and SASEGT. The CDR3 runs 14 residues. CDR3 sequence (DNA): TGTGCCAGCAGTGAAGTGACAGGGGAGACTGAAGCTTTCTTT. It translates to CASSEVTGETEAFF.

The CDR3 DNA follows: TGTGCCAGCAGTTCACAGCGGCCGAGCTCCTATAATTCACCCCTCCACTTT. This encodes CASSSQRPSSYNSPLHF. V gene TRBV6-5 combines with J gene TRBJ1-6; D call uncertain. Deletions cut 4 bases from V and 0 bases from J, with 13 bases between. The CDR3 totals 17 residues. Germline CDR1 reads MNHEY; CDR2 reads SVGAGI.

The chain employs TRBV5-1 and TRBJ2-2; TRBD1 aligns across 10 bases. The germline gives CDR1 SGHRS, CDR2 YFSETQ. CDR3 length: 16 residues. The ends lost 0 bases at V and 4 bases at J; junction bases unmatched: 3. The CDR3 sequence is CASSLAGQGTTGELFF. The CDR3 DNA sequence: TGCGCCAGCAGCTTGGCGGGACAGGGGACCACCGGGGAGCTGTTTTTT.

The table lists this clonotype with a few counts. V usage is TRBV29-1 and J usage is TRBJ1-1, with D tentatively TRBD1 (6 bases). Germline lookup yields CDR1 SQVTM and CDR2 ANQGSEA. CDR3 length: 15 residues. With 6 bases removed from V and 5 bases from J, the gap between germline ends came to 22 bases. CDR3 DNA sequence: TGCAGCGTCGGGAGAGCCTCGACAGGAGGGACTGAAGCTTTCTTT. It translates to CSVGRASTGGTEAFF.

The genes are TRBV7-2 and TRBJ1-2; no definite D call. Per germline, CDR1 SGHTA and CDR2 FQGNSA. Between the trimmed V and J ends, which lost 2 bases and 5 bases, there was a span of 9 bases. CDR3 size: 13 residues. This CDR3 is CASSLPARYGYTF. CDR3 nucleotide sequence: TGTGCCAGCAGCTTACCCGCGAGATATGGCTACACCTTC.

The CDR3 DNA sequence: TGTGCCAGCAGCTTTGGAGGCGGGGGCTCGACTGAAGCTTTCTTT. This translates into CASSFGGGGSTEAFF. This chain joins TRBV5-5 and TRBJ1-1; TRBD1 might be the D (6 bases). Trimming removed 2 bases at V and 5 bases at J, with 16 bases between. This CDR3 comprises 15 residues. Germline CDR1 SGHKS, CDR2 YYEKEE (reference sequence).

This clonotype showed up just a few times. The chain combines TRBV12-3 or TRBV12-4 with TRBJ1-2; D remains ambiguous. Trimming stripped 2 bases from V and 8 bases from J, with 6 bases between. The CDR3 is 11 residues long. CDR3 DNA sequence: TGTGCCAGCAGTTTAAGCAGGGGCTACACCTTC. This translates into CASSLSRGYTF.

This clonotype has a handful of counts. CDR3 in amino acids: CAWSVLGRVNTEAFF. The CDR3 region has the DNA TGTGCCTGGAGTGTACTGGGCAGGGTGAACACTGAAGCTTTCTTT. The V and J genes are TRBV30 and TRBJ1-1, with a weak D call TRBD1 (5 bases). This CDR3 has 15 residues. With 0 bases removed from V and 0 bases from J, the gap between germline ends came to 11 bases. Per the germline V gene, CDR1 is GTSNPN and CDR2 is SVGIG (reference sequence).

The V and J genes are TRBV11-1 and TRBJ1-1; maybe TRBD1 (5 bases). Per germline, CDR1 SGHAT and CDR2 FQDESV (reference sequence). The CDR3 has 12 residues. The germline V and J ends were trimmed by 3 bases and 7 bases, with 9 bases remaining between them. The CDR3 nucleotides read TGTGCCAGCAGCTTGGGGGAACGTGAAGCTTTCTTT. Translating it yields CASSLGEREAFF.

This clonotype was detected a few times. The V gene is TRBV20-1, the J gene TRBJ1-5; TRBD1 matches 7 bases. With V trimmed by 3 bases and J by 4 bases, 3 bases remained unmatched. The CDR3 loop spans 13 amino acids. The germline V gene has CDR1 DFQATT and CDR2 SNEGSKA (reference sequence). CDR3 loop: CSARRGRNQPQHF. The CDR3 DNA reads TGCAGTGCTAGGAGGGGGCGGAATCAGCCCCAGCATTTT.

The genes are TRBV3-1 and TRBJ2-2, with 9 bases aligning to TRBD1. The germline gives CDR1 LGHDT, CDR2 YNNKEL (reference sequence). This CDR3 has 17 residues. Trimming cost V 0 bases and J 2 bases; bases outside gene matches: 4. Written as DNA, the CDR3 is TGTGCCAGCAGCCAAGAACGGGGACAGGGTAACACCGGGGAGCTGTTTTTT. It encodes CASSQERGQGNTGELFF.

This clonotype was recorded many times. The V and J genes are TRBV12-3 or TRBV12-4 and TRBJ2-5; possible D gene TRBD2, 6 bases. The CDR3 length is 14 residues. V shed 6 bases and J shed 2 bases, with 13 bases lying between them. The DNA for the CDR3 is TGTGCCAGCAGCATAAGCGGGCCTCAAGAGACCCAGTACTTC. Protein sequence: CASSISGPQETQYF.

The V gene is TRBV27, the J gene TRBJ2-5; D is unclear. The CDR3 runs to 12 residues. V lost 6 bases and J 7 bases, leaving 12 bases between the germline ends. Germline values: CDR1 MNHEY, CDR2 SMNVEV (reference sequence). CDR3: CASRAGPWTQYF. The CDR3 DNA is TGTGCCAGCAGGGCAGGACCCTGGACCCAGTACTTC.